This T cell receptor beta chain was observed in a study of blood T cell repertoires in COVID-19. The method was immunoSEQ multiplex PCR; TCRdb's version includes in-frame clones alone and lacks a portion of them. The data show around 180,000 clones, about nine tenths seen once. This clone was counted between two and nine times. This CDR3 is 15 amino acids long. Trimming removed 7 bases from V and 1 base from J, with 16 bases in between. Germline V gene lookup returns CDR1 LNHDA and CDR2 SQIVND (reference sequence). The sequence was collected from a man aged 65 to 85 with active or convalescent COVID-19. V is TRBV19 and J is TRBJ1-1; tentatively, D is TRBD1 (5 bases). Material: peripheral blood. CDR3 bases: TGTGCCAGTACCCCGTTCGTCGACAGGAACACTGAAGCTTTCTTT. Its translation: CASTPFVDRNTEAFF.